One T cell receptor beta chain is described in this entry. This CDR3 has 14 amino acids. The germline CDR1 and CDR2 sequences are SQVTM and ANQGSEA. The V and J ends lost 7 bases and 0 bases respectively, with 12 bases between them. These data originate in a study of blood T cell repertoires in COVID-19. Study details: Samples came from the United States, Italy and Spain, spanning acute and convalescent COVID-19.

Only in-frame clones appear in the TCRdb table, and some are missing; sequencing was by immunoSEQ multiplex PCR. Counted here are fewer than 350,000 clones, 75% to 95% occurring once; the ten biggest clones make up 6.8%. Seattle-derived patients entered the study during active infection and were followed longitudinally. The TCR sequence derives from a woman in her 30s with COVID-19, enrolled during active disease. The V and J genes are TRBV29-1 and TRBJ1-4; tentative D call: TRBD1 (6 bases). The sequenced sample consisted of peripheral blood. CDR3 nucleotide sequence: TGCAGCGCCGTTAGGGGGACAACTAATGAAAAACTGTTTTTT. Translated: CSAVRGTTNEKLFF.